These 9 T cell receptor beta chains were all obtained from the same sample, sequenced in a study of T cells in narcolepsy. The data were produced by immunoSEQ multiplex PCR, yet TCRdb's version contains in-frame clones alone and is incomplete. The data show about 37,000 clones, approximately 80% seen once. Sample: memory (CD45RA-) CD4+ T cells from blood. Every receptor here comes from a human donor in good health.

V is TRBV2 and J is TRBJ2-7, with unresolved D. CDR3 length: 11 residues. The V and J ends lost 6 bases and 1 base respectively, with 4 bases between them. The germline CDR1 and CDR2 sequences are SNHLY and FYNNEI. CDR3 residues: CASSLSYEQYF. In DNA, the CDR3 is TGTGCCAGCAGCCTTTCCTACGAGCAGTACTTC.

J is TRBJ1-4 and V is TRBV4-3; 8 bases map to TRBD1. The germline gives CDR1 LGHNA, CDR2 YSLEER. With V trimmed by 4 bases and J by 6 bases, 10 bases remained unmatched. The CDR3 extends over 16 amino acids. CDR3 in amino acids: CASSLTRDRFYEKLFF. CDR3 DNA sequence: TGCGCCAGCAGCCTAACCCGGGACAGGTTCTATGAAAAACTGTTTTTT.

The V gene is TRBV19, the J gene TRBJ2-1; the D gene is possibly TRBD2 (6 bases). The germline gives CDR1 LNHDA, CDR2 SQIVND (reference sequence). V gave up 4 bases and J gave up 3 bases, with 10 bases separating them. The CDR3 is 14 residues long. CDR3 amino acids: CASSNSRGYNEQFF. CDR3 nucleotides: TGTGCCAGTAGTAACTCGCGGGGCTACAATGAGCAGTTCTTC.

The CDR3 reads CASSLGPDIPGEQYF. CDR3 in DNA: TGTGCCAGCAGCCTTGGGCCGGATATCCCGGGCGAGCAGTACTTC. The chain couples TRBV6-5 to TRBJ2-7; D ambiguous. This CDR3 contains 15 residues. CDR1 MNHEY and CDR2 SVGAGI come from the germline V gene. With 6 bases removed from V and 6 bases from J, the gap between germline ends came to 21 bases.

The V gene is TRBV5-8, the J gene TRBJ2-7; possible D gene TRBD1, 5 bases. Germline V gene lookup returns CDR1 SGHTS and CDR2 YDEGEE. V was shortened by 0 bases and J by 2 bases, with 12 bases between the two germline ends. The CDR3 totals 15 residues. CDR3 sequence reads: CASSLAPGQAYEQYF. The CDR3 region has the DNA TGTGCCAGCAGCTTGGCACCAGGGCAGGCCTACGAGCAGTACTTC.

V usage is TRBV30 and J usage is TRBJ2-6; TRBD2 might be the D (5 bases). This CDR3 comprises 17 residues. The V end lost 0 bases, the J end lost 1 base, and 13 bases lay between the germline ends. CDR1 is GTSNPN, CDR2 SVGIG, per germline (reference sequence). The CDR3 region is CAWSVSGSASGANVLTF. The DNA for the CDR3 is TGTGCCTGGAGTGTATCGGGGTCAGCGTCTGGGGCCAACGTCCTGACTTTC.

This clone was seen a handful of times. The chain combines TRBV27 with TRBJ1-2; the D gene is possibly TRBD1 (5 bases). Per germline, CDR1 MNHEY and CDR2 SMNVEV (reference sequence). There are 17 residues in the CDR3. V dropped 5 bases and J dropped 4 bases, with 23 bases sitting between them. CDR3 residues: CASSPLAGTDWSYGYTF. The DNA for the CDR3 is TGTGCCAGCAGTCCCCTCGCCGGGACCGACTGGTCCTATGGCTACACCTTC.

The rearrangement joins TRBV18 to TRBJ2-7; 12 positions agree with TRBD2. V lost 6 bases, J lost 6 bases, and 9 bases stayed unmatched. The CDR3 is made up of 15 amino acids. The germline CDR1 and CDR2 sequences are KGHSH and LQKENI. DNA for the CDR3: TGTGCCAGCTCTGGCCTAGCGGGGGGGGTCGGCGAGCAGTACTTC. Its protein product is CASSGLAGGVGEQYF.

In DNA, the CDR3 is TGTGCCAGCAGCTTATCACGACCCGGAGATACGCAGTATTTT. Encoded protein: CASSLSRPGDTQYF. The rearrangement links TRBV7-9 to TRBJ2-3; no firm D call. The CDR3 has 14 amino acids. Looked up from germline, CDR1 is SEHNR and CDR2 is FQNEAQ (reference sequence). The germline V and J ends were trimmed by 2 bases and 5 bases, with 11 bases remaining between them. Together with reference TRBV7-9 and TRBJ2-3, the CDR3 gives the full variable domain: DTGVSQNPRHKITKRGQNVTFRCDPISEHNRLYWYRQTLGQGPEFLTYFQNEAQLEKSRLLSDRFSAERPKGSFSTLEIQRTEQGDSAMYLCASSLSRPGDTQYFGPGTRLTVL.